The sequence of this TCR beta chain was determined in a study of OX40 agonist ivuxolimab in advanced cancers. About the study: Ivuxolimab, which patients received intravenously every 2 weeks, was dosed at 0.01 to 10 mg/kg. Regarding the study as a whole: Expanded clones were, on average, more numerous among CD8+ T cells than CD4+.

On this clone itself: Its specificity is not known.

Clones were sequenced by immunoSEQ multiplex PCR, and TCRdb holds only the in-frame ones, with some missing. The repertoire has about 79,000 clones, about nine tenths of them found once; the top ten carry 0.25% to 0.35%. CDR1 and CDR2 from the germline V gene are SEHNR and FQNEAQ (reference sequence). Trimming stripped 5 bases from V and 8 bases from J, with 27 bases between. The CDR3 runs 18 residues. The source material was CD4+ or CD8+ T cells sorted from blood, sampled in a trial of the OX40 agonist ivuxolimab. The rearrangement joins TRBV7-9 to TRBJ1-4, with D possibly matching TRBD1 (6 bases). This sequence was found in an adult with an advanced solid tumor such as melanoma, head and neck, liver or kidney cancer. Here the CDR3 reads CASSRGSGQYRWREKLFF. Written as DNA, the CDR3 is TGTGCCAGCAGCCGCGGGAGCGGACAGTACAGATGGAGGGAAAAACTGTTTTTT.